The source of this T cell receptor (beta chain) is a study of cytomegalovirus exposure and HLA in healthy donors. Primers included in the PCR were 60 Vbeta and 13 Jbeta primers. As originally analysed: In a later analysis, 75 million to 85 million unique TCR beta chains included roughly 11 million shared by two or more donors. Assay: immunoSEQ multiplex PCR; the TCRdb copy retains only in-frame clones and omits some. V and J calls and clone size are those listed in that table; D and trimming were worked out from the DNA. This sample's table has under 150,000 clones. The CDR3 loop spans 16 amino acids.

This sequence originates from an older woman in good health and CMV-seronegative. The chain has TRBV1 and TRBJ2-6; no DNA check was done on the table's D call, TRBD2. TRBV1 is termed a pseudogene. The sequenced sample was PBMCs. The CDR3 reads CTPVGSDTSGANVLTF. The CDR3 DNA reads as TGCACCCCGGTGGGGAGCGACACCTCTGGGGCCAACGTCCTGACTTTC.